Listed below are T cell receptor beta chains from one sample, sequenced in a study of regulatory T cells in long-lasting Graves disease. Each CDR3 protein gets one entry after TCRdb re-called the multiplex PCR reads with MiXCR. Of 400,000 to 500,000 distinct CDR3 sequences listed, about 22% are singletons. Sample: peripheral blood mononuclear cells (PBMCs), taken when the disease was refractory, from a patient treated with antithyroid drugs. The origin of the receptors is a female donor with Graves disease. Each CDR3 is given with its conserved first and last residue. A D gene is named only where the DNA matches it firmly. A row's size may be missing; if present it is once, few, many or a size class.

cdr3_nt: TGTGCCAGCTCCGGGACAGTATACAATGAGCAGTTCTTC; cdr3_aa: CASSGTVYNEQFF; v_call: TRBV7-2; d_call: TRBD1; j_call: TRBJ2-1; clone_size: .; cdr3_length: 13
cdr3_nt: TGTGCCAGCAGTTTAGCAGACAGGGACAATGAGCAGTTCTTC; cdr3_aa: CASSLADRDNEQFF; v_call: TRBV12-3/TRBV12-4; d_call: TRBD1; j_call: TRBJ2-1; clone_size: .; cdr3_length: 14
cdr3_nt: TGCAGTGCTACGGAATCAGGGGCTTACTCTGGAAACACCATATATTTT; cdr3_aa: CSATESGAYSGNTIYF; v_call: TRBV20-1; d_call: .; j_call: TRBJ1-3; clone_size: .; cdr3_length: 16
cdr3_nt: TGCGCCAGCAGGTACAAACAGGGAGCAGCGGGAGTAACCGGGGAGCTGTTTTTT; cdr3_aa: CASRYKQGAAGVTGELFF; v_call: TRBV7-2; d_call: TRBD2; j_call: TRBJ2-2; clone_size: once; cdr3_length: 18
cdr3_nt: TGCGCCAGCAGCCAAAATTTGGCAGGGTTCTCAGGGTCCTACGAGCAGTACTTC; cdr3_aa: CASSQNLAGFSGSYEQYF; v_call: TRBV2; d_call: .; j_call: TRBJ2-7; clone_size: .; cdr3_length: 18
cdr3_nt: TGTGCCAGTGTAGGACAGAAAGAGACCCAGTACTTC; cdr3_aa: CASVGQKETQYF; v_call: TRBV2; d_call: .; j_call: TRBJ2-5; clone_size: many; cdr3_length: 12
cdr3_nt: TGTGCCAGCAGCCCAACCATGACAGGCACCGGGGAGCTGTTTTTT; cdr3_aa: CASSPTMTGTGELFF; v_call: TRBV11-3; d_call: .; j_call: TRBJ2-2; clone_size: few; cdr3_length: 15
cdr3_nt: TGCAGCGTTGAAGACGTAGCGGGAGGGCCCCACATTCAGTACTTC; cdr3_aa: CSVEDVAGGPHIQYF; v_call: TRBV29-1; d_call: TRBD2; j_call: TRBJ2-4; clone_size: many; cdr3_length: 15
cdr3_nt: TGTGCCACCAGTGACCCGCGGGACGGTCTGAATGGAGCTTTCTTT; cdr3_aa: CATSDPRDGLNGAFF; v_call: TRBV24-1; d_call: .; j_call: TRBJ1-1; clone_size: .; cdr3_length: 15
cdr3_nt: TGTGCCAGCAGGGTCTCTAGCGGATCGCAGTATTTT; cdr3_aa: CASRVSSGSQYF; v_call: TRBV12-3/TRBV12-4; d_call: TRBD2; j_call: TRBJ2-3; clone_size: few; cdr3_length: 12
cdr3_nt: TGTGCCAGCAGTCAATCCCTAAGGAGGCCCCAGCATTTT; cdr3_aa: CASSQSLRRPQHF; v_call: TRBV6-2/TRBV6-3; d_call: .; j_call: TRBJ1-5; clone_size: .; cdr3_length: 13
cdr3_nt: TGCAGTGCTAGGGCCCGGCCCCCAGATACGCAGTATTTT; cdr3_aa: CSARARPPDTQYF; v_call: TRBV20-1; d_call: .; j_call: TRBJ2-3; clone_size: once; cdr3_length: 13
cdr3_nt: TGCGCCAGCAGCTTGGGAATTAGCGCCTACGAGCAGTACTTC; cdr3_aa: CASSLGISAYEQYF; v_call: TRBV5-1; d_call: .; j_call: TRBJ2-7; clone_size: .; cdr3_length: 14
cdr3_nt: TGTGCCAGCAGTTACTTTGGCGGGAGGACGTACGAGCAGTACTTC; cdr3_aa: CASSYFGGRTYEQYF; v_call: TRBV6-2/TRBV6-3; d_call: TRBD2; j_call: TRBJ2-7; clone_size: few; cdr3_length: 15
cdr3_nt: TGCAGTGCTGTTCCAGGGGGAAAAACTGAAGCTTTCTTT; cdr3_aa: CSAVPGGKTEAFF; v_call: TRBV20-1; d_call: TRBD1; j_call: TRBJ1-1; clone_size: .; cdr3_length: 13
cdr3_nt: TGTGCCAGTAGTATCCCGACAGAGAATTCACCCCTCCACTTT; cdr3_aa: CASSIPTENSPLHF; v_call: TRBV19; d_call: .; j_call: TRBJ1-6; clone_size: .; cdr3_length: 14
cdr3_nt: TGTGCCAGCAGTGATGGAGCCGGGTGGGACAATCAGCCCCAGCATTTT; cdr3_aa: CASSDGAGWDNQPQHF; v_call: TRBV6-1; d_call: .; j_call: TRBJ1-5; clone_size: many; cdr3_length: 16
cdr3_nt: TGTGCCAGCAGCGTAGGAGCGGGAGGGGATGAGCAGTACTTC; cdr3_aa: CASSVGAGGDEQYF; v_call: TRBV9; d_call: TRBD2; j_call: TRBJ2-7; clone_size: .; cdr3_length: 14
cdr3_nt: TGTGCCAGCAGTTATAGTATCGGGACACACTCAGGGCAGCCCCAGCATTTT; cdr3_aa: CASSYSIGTHSGQPQHF; v_call: TRBV6-2/TRBV6-3; d_call: .; j_call: TRBJ1-5; clone_size: .; cdr3_length: 17
cdr3_nt: TGTGCCAGCCTTTCGGGACAGGCGGACAATCAGCCCCAGCATTTT; cdr3_aa: CASLSGQADNQPQHF; v_call: TRBV6-1; d_call: TRBD1; j_call: TRBJ1-5; clone_size: many; cdr3_length: 15
cdr3_nt: TGTGCCAGCAGTTACGGAGGGGCAGCGACTGACTATGGCTACACCTTC; cdr3_aa: CASSYGGAATDYGYTF; v_call: TRBV6-5; d_call: .; j_call: TRBJ1-2; clone_size: .; cdr3_length: 16
cdr3_nt: TGCAGTGCTAGATCTGACAGGGGGCCAGAGACCCAGTACTTC; cdr3_aa: CSARSDRGPETQYF; v_call: TRBV20-1; d_call: TRBD1; j_call: TRBJ2-5; clone_size: .; cdr3_length: 14
cdr3_nt: TGTGCCAGCAGCTTCCTCAAGGGACAGGCCATACATTTC; cdr3_aa: CASSFLKGQAIHF; v_call: TRBV7-2; d_call: TRBD1; j_call: TRBJ2-7; clone_size: .; cdr3_length: 13
cdr3_nt: TGTGCCAGCAGCTGGGGGACAGGGCCGTACTTC; cdr3_aa: CASSWGTGPYF; v_call: TRBV7-8; d_call: TRBD1; j_call: TRBJ2-7; clone_size: .; cdr3_length: 11
cdr3_nt: TGCAGCGTTGAGGCACAGGACGGGGAGACCCAGTACTTC; cdr3_aa: CSVEAQDGETQYF; v_call: TRBV29-1; d_call: .; j_call: TRBJ2-5; clone_size: many; cdr3_length: 13
cdr3_nt: TGTGCCAGTAGGGGGACAGGGAGTCTCGAGCAGTACTTC; cdr3_aa: CASRGTGSLEQYF; v_call: TRBV19; d_call: TRBD1; j_call: TRBJ2-7; clone_size: few; cdr3_length: 13
cdr3_nt: TGTGCCAGCAGGCGGGGGACCTTGAATGAGCAGTTCTTC; cdr3_aa: CASRRGTLNEQFF; v_call: TRBV12-3/TRBV12-4; d_call: TRBD2; j_call: TRBJ2-1; clone_size: .; cdr3_length: 13
cdr3_nt: TGTGCCAGCAGTAAAAGGCCTAGCATGGATACGCAGTATTTT; cdr3_aa: CASSKRPSMDTQYF; v_call: TRBV28; d_call: .; j_call: TRBJ2-3; clone_size: .; cdr3_length: 14